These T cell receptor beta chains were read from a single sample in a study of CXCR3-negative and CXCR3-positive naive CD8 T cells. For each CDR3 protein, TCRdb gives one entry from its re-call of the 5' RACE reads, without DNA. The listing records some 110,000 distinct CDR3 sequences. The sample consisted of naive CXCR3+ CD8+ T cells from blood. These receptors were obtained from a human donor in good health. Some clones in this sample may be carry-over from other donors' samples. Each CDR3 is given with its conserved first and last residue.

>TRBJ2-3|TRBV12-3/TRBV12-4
CASSPPPGEHTDTQYF
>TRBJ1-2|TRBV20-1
CSAEWEFGYGYTF
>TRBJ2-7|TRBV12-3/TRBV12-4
CASSPRASSYEQYF
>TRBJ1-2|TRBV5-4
CASSPHQDTTLGYTF
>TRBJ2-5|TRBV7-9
CASSLQPDQETQYF
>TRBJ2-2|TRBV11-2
CASSLAGSPRLFF
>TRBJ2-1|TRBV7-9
CASSSPGQGAIDEQFF
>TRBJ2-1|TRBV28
CASTAGLAGYNEQFF
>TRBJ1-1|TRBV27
CASSSPQEGNTEAFF
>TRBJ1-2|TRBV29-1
CSAPAGALDYGYTF
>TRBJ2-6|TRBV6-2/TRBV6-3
CASSQLGSGANVLTF
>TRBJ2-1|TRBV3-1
CASSHGLAGRSYNEQFF
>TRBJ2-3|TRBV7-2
CASSLGESGGPTDTQYF
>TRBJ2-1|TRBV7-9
CASSSEGTNEQFF
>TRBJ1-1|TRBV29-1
CSCKRTGNFEAFF
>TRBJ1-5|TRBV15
CATSRGDRPDLNSNQPQHF
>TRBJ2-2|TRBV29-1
CSVWDPTNTGELFF
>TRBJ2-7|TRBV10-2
CASREGAGATYEQYF
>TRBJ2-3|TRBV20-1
CSGEGRETDTQYF
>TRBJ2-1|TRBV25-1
CASSEDVQGLTYNEQFF
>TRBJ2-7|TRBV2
CASSPGQTYEQYF
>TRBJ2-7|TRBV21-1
CASSLRGEGMTSYEQYF
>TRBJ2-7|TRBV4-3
CASSQDQHSDYEQYF
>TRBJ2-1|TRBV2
CASSLGGGHHNEQFF
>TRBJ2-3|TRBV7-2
CASSQGFGADTQYF
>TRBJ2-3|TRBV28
CASSPYWGDPTDTQYF
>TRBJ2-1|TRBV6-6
CASSLISGEQFF
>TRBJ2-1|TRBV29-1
CSVVRPNNEQFF
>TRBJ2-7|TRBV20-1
CSARNGGVSYEQYF
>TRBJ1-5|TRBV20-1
CSAGGGGGGNQPQHF
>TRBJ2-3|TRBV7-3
CASSPSGGPSDTQYF
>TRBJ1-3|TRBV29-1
CSVSPAGSGNTIYF
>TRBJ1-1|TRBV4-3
CASSQDIRQNTEAFF
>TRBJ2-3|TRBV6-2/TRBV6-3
CASSRTDPSSTDTQYF
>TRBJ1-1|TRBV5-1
CASRSEGWENTEAFF
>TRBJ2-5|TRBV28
CASSLEDRAYQETQYF
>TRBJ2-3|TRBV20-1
CSALPSGRTDTQYF
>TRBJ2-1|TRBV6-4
CASSDSVAGDKDEKFF
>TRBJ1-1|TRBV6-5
CASSRLTGDRTEAFF
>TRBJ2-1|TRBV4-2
CASSPRALAGVEQFF
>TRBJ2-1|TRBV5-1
CASSSTKEQFF
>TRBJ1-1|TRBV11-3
CASSLWTGNTEAFF
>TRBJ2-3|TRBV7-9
CASTSGRNSDTQYF
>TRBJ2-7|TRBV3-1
CASSLAGQLYEQYF
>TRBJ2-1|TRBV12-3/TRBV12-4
CASGGPYNEQFF
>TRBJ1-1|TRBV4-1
CASSPLGTNTEAFF
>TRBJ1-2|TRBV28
CASLPGTSYGYTF
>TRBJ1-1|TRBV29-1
CSGEHSNTEAFF